The following is a TCR beta chain sequence with its context. Its target is not known. This entry belongs to a study of T cells after yellow fever vaccination. Overall study results and limits: The study noted that FACS-sorted repertoires could contain abundant clonotypes contaminating from the bulk population.

Each CDR3 protein is one row after TCRdb ran MiXCR on the 5' RACE reads. This table holds a few hundred thousand distinct CDR3 sequences, 8.7% found once. V was trimmed by 3 bases and J by 2 bases, leaving 10 bases between them. Germline CDR1 is ENHRY and CDR2 is SYGVKD. This CDR3 is 14 amino acids long. The J gene is TRBJ1-2, the V gene TRBV10-3; D is unclear. The sample here was PBMCs, taken on the day of the first yellow fever vaccination. This clonotype was sampled from a young man who received the YFV17D yellow fever vaccine. Here the CDR3 reads CAISDPGRNYGYTF. The CDR3 DNA sequence: TGTGCCATCAGTGACCCGGGGAGGAACTATGGCTACACCTTC.